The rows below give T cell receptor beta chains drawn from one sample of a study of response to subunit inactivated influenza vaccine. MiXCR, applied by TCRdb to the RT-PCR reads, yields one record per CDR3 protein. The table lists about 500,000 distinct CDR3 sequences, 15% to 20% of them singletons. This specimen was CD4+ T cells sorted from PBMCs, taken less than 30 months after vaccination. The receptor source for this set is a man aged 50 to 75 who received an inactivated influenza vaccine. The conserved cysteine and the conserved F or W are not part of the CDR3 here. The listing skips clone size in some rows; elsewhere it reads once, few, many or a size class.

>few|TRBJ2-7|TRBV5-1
ASSGKSRDGEQY
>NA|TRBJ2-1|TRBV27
ASSSDRVSEQF
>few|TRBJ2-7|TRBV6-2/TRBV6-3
ASSYKVEQY
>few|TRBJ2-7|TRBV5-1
ASSLGRQGSYEQY
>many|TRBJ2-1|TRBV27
ASSYGQEYNEQF
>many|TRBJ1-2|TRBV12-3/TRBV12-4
ASSLGAYGYT
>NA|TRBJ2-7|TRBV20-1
SAPIAGSSYEQY
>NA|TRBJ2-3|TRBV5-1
ASSKGPRDTQY
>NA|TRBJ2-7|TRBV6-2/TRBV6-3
ASSYSERINYEQY
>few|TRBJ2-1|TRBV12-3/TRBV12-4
ASSELAGGPSEQF